These 21 T cell receptor beta chains came from one sample sequenced in a study of cytomegalovirus exposure and HLA in healthy donors. PCR involved 60 Vbeta and 13 Jbeta primers. TCRdb keeps only in-frame clones here, not all; method: immunoSEQ multiplex PCR. The sample has over 150,000 clones; roughly 78% are singletons. Material: PBMCs. The receptors were sampled from a man aged 40-50 years in good health and CMV-seronegative.

The chain links TRBV25-1 to TRBJ1-2, with a weak D call TRBD1 (6 bases). In germline, CDR1 is MGHDK, CDR2 SYGVNS. V was pared by 2 bases and J by 7 bases, with 17 bases between. The CDR3 is 15 amino acids. CDR3 in DNA: TGTGCCAGCAGTGAAGCAAGGGGGGGCCGCGGTGGCTACACCTTC. Translated, it gives CASSEARGGRGGYTF.

About this clone itself: This specimen includes other DNA sequences encoding the same CDR3. J is TRBJ2-3 and V is TRBV5-4; the D gene is possibly TRBD2 (6 bases). The CDR3 extends over 15 amino acids. V dropped 1 base and J dropped 4 bases, with 13 bases sitting between them. Germline V CDR1 and CDR2: SGHNT, YYREEE (reference sequence). Written as DNA, the CDR3 is TGTGCCAGCAGCTTGTACGGGAGTGGCCCAGATACGCAGTATTTT. This translates into CASSLYGSGPDTQYF.

V gene TRBV27 combines with J gene TRBJ2-1, with 9 bases identical to TRBD1. CDR1 is MNHEY and CDR2 is SMNVEV in the germline V gene (reference sequence). Trimming at V came to 5 bases and at J to 6 bases, leaving 2 bases not matched to a gene. CDR3 length: 13 residues. CDR3 in amino acids: CASSPGQGNEQFF. The CDR3 nucleotides read TGTGCCAGCAGTCCGGGACAGGGCAATGAGCAGTTCTTC.

The chain uses TRBV29-1 and TRBJ2-1; 8 positions match TRBD2. Trimming removed 5 bases from V and 4 bases from J; junction bases left unmatched: 19. CDR3 length equals 18 residues. Looked up from germline, CDR1 is SQVTM and CDR2 is ANQGSEA. The DNA for the CDR3 is TGCAGCGTTTCGGGGCACAACCTCGGGGCTAGCGGGTACAATGAGCAGTTCTTC. Protein sequence: CSVSGHNLGASGYNEQFF.

This rearrangement joins TRBV11-3 to TRBJ1-3, with a tentative D call TRBD1 (5 bases). The V gene's germline CDR1 is SGHNT and CDR2 YENEEA. The CDR3 is 19 residues long. The V end lost 6 bases, the J end lost 7 bases, and 31 bases lay between the germline ends. CDR3 bases: TGTGCCAGCAGTGGACGCGACCTCAGCCCGGGACTTGGGGGTAACACCATATATTTT. Protein product: CASSGRDLSPGLGGNTIYF.

The CDR3 reads CASSAQGGQPQHF. CDR3 coding DNA: TGTGCCAGTAGCGCCCAGGGGGGTCAGCCCCAGCATTTT. The gene calls are TRBV19 and TRBJ1-5, with 7 bases matching TRBD1. CDR1 is LNHDA and CDR2 is SQIVND in the germline V gene (reference sequence). V lost 6 bases to trimming and J lost 6 bases; unmatched junction nucleotides: 5. There are 13 residues in the CDR3.

The gene calls are TRBV5-6 and TRBJ2-1, with 9 positions matching TRBD2. Per germline, CDR1 SGHDT and CDR2 YYEEEE. CDR3 length equals 17 residues. V lost 0 bases, J lost 5 bases, and 9 bases stayed unmatched. CDR3 DNA: TGTGCCAGCAGCTTGGCATTTGGGCGGGAGGGGGACAATGAGCAGTTCTTC. It specifies CASSLAFGREGDNEQFF.

The chain has TRBV28 and TRBJ2-7; no reliable D call. Per germline, CDR1 MDHEN and CDR2 SYDVKM. V was clipped by 7 bases and J by 6 bases, with 10 bases between them. The CDR3 loop spans 11 amino acids. CDR3 DNA: TGTGCCAGCAACCGGGTGAGCGAGCAGTACTTC. Protein sequence: CASNRVSEQYF.

The gene calls are TRBV7-9 and TRBJ2-5; TRBD1 matches at 7 bases. This CDR3 region has 14 residues. The germline V gene has CDR1 SEHNR and CDR2 FQNEAQ (reference sequence). V gave up 5 bases and J gave up 0 bases; unmatched junction bases: 3. In DNA form, the CDR3 reads TGTGCCAGCAGCCAGGGACAGAACCAAGAGACCCAGTACTTC. It encodes CASSQGQNQETQYF.

The V call is TRBV28, the J call TRBJ2-1; D gene uncertain. This CDR3 has 18 amino acids. From germline, CDR1 is MDHEN and CDR2 SYDVKM. Trimming took off 3 bases at V and 2 bases at J, with 20 bases between the two ends. The CDR3 loop reads CASSFLGKTYPAYNEQFF. The DNA for the CDR3 is TGTGCCAGCAGTTTCCTTGGTAAGACATATCCGGCCTACAATGAGCAGTTCTTC. Filled out from reference TRBV28 and TRBJ2-1, the complete variable domain reads DVKVTQSSRYLVKRTGEKVFLECVQDMDHENMFWYRQDPGLGLRLIYFSYDVKMKEKGDIPEGYSVSREKKERFSLILESASTNQTSMYLCASSFLGKTYPAYNEQFFGPGTRLTVL.

This clone was counted only a few times. The V gene is TRBV7-9, the J gene TRBJ1-4; tentative D call: TRBD1 (5 bases). The CDR3 runs to 15 residues. Between the trimmed V and J ends, which lost 1 base and 8 bases, there was a span of 14 bases. Germline V lookup: CDR1 SEHNR, CDR2 FQNEAQ (reference sequence). CDR3 protein: CASSLVQGNGEKLFF. CDR3 DNA sequence: TGTGCCAGCAGCTTAGTCCAGGGAAACGGGGAAAAACTGTTTTTT.

The CDR3 DNA sequence: TGTGCCACCAGCAGAGATCTACAGGGTTCGGGGGAGCAGTACTTC. It translates to CATSRDLQGSGEQYF. The chain is built from TRBV15 and TRBJ2-7; D perhaps matches TRBD1 (6 bases). The germline V gene has CDR1 LNHNV and CDR2 YYDKDF (reference sequence). The V end lost 0 bases, the J end lost 7 bases, and 16 bases lay between the germline ends. The CDR3 has 15 residues.

The V and J genes are TRBV14 and TRBJ2-7; 10 bases fit TRBD1. Germline V gene sequence: CDR1 SGHDN, CDR2 FVKESK. CDR3 length equals 15 residues. Unmatched junction bases numbered 3, after V lost 4 bases and J lost 0 bases. The CDR3 DNA sequence: TGTGCCAGCAGCCGGACAGGGGGGAGCTCCTACGAGCAGTACTTC. The encoded protein is CASSRTGGSSYEQYF. The full variable domain, its missing parts supplied by reference TRBV14 and TRBJ2-7, is EAGVTQFPSHSVIEKGQTVTLRCDPISGHDNLYWYRRVMGKEIKFLLHFVKESKQDESGMPNNRFLAERTGGTYSTLKVQPAELEDSGVYFCASSRTGGSSYEQYFGPGTRLTVT.

The chain carries TRBV9 and TRBJ2-7; 9 nucleotides match TRBD1. Looked up from germline, CDR1 is SGDLS and CDR2 is YYNGEE. The CDR3 sequence is 16 residues long. The J segment lost 7 bases and the V segment lost 2 bases, leaving 13 bases of the junction unmatched. CDR3 in DNA: TGTGCCAGCAGCGTGGGGTCCCGGGACAGGGCTGGGGAGCAGTACTTC. It specifies CASSVGSRDRAGEQYF.

The rearrangement uses TRBV10-3 and TRBJ1-2; TRBD1 aligns across 10 bases. The CDR3 length is 15 residues. The J segment lost 3 bases and the V segment lost 6 bases, leaving 7 bases of the junction unmatched. From germline, CDR1 is ENHRY and CDR2 SYGVKD. CDR3 sequence (DNA): TGTGCCATCAGGGAAACCGGGACAGGGGACTATGGCTACACCTTC. It specifies CAIRETGTGDYGYTF.

The chain has TRBV19 and TRBJ2-2; 10 bases fit TRBD1. The CDR3 is 16 residues long. Germline-derived CDR1 and CDR2 are LNHDA and SQIVND (reference sequence). Trimming took 4 bases from V and 6 from J; bases not matched to a gene: 8. CDR3 protein: CASSTRDRGLAGELFF. DNA for the CDR3: TGTGCCAGTAGTACTCGAGACAGGGGGCTTGCCGGGGAGCTGTTTTTT.

The genes are TRBV5-1 and TRBJ2-7; possible D gene TRBD1, 6 bases. CDR1 and CDR2 from the germline V gene are SGHRS and YFSETQ. V dropped 3 bases and J dropped 0 bases, with 10 bases sitting between them. CDR3 size: 14 residues. In DNA form, the CDR3 reads TGCGCCAGCAGCTATACGACAGGCTCCTACGAGCAGTACTTC. This codes for CASSYTTGSYEQYF.

This sequence joins TRBV15 and TRBJ1-6, with D hard to call. This CDR3 has 13 amino acids. Trimming removed 1 base from V and 14 bases from J, with 12 bases in between. The germline V gene encodes CDR1 LNHNV and CDR2 YYDKDF (reference sequence). This chain's CDR3 is CATSRGQAAALHF. CDR3 bases: TGTGCCACCAGCAGAGGGCAGGCCGCTGCCCTCCACTTT.

The rearrangement joins TRBV27 to TRBJ2-7; perhaps TRBD1 as D (6 bases). V lost 0 bases to trimming and J lost 5 bases, with 11 bases between them. The germline CDR1 and CDR2 sequences are MNHEY and SMNVEV (reference sequence). This CDR3 has 14 residues. The CDR3 sequence is CASSLSMGANEQYF. CDR3 DNA: TGTGCCAGCAGTTTATCAATGGGGGCGAACGAGCAGTACTTC.

The V call is TRBV5-4, the J call TRBJ1-2, with D tentatively TRBD1 (5 bases). The V end was cut by 1 base, the J end by 8 bases, with 18 bases between. The CDR3 totals 15 residues. CDR1 is SGHNT, CDR2 YYREEE, per germline (reference sequence). CDR3 sequence (DNA): TGTGCCAGCAGCTTGTCCCTGACTGGGGGGGAAGGCTACACCTTC. It is translated as CASSLSLTGGEGYTF. The full variable domain, its missing parts supplied by reference TRBV5-4 and TRBJ1-2, is ETGVTQSPTHLIKTRGQQVTLRCSSQSGHNTVSWYQQALGQGPQFIFQYYREEENGRGNFPPRFSGLQFPNYSSELNVNALELDDSALYLCASSLSLTGGEGYTFGSGTRLTVV.

The chain uses TRBV18 and TRBJ1-1; TRBD1 is a possible D gene (5 bases). This CDR3 has 15 residues. Trimming took off 2 bases at V and 2 bases at J, with 12 bases between the two ends. Germline lookup yields CDR1 KGHSH and CDR2 LQKENI. The CDR3 region is CASSPSRQSNTEAFF. In DNA form, the CDR3 reads TGTGCCAGCTCACCAAGTCGACAGTCCAACACTGAAGCTTTCTTT.